This T cell receptor beta chain was identified during a study of T cell responses to AZD1222 COVID-19 vaccine. Note on this clone: The antigen is undetermined.

Overall study results and limits: Among AZD1222 vaccinees, only six were seropositive at baseline. Clonal diversity may have been underestimated in mostly white British donors.

The V gene's germline CDR1 is SEHNR and CDR2 FQNEAQ (reference sequence). The length of the CDR3 is 13 residues. With V trimmed by 4 bases and J by 4 bases, 2 bases remained unmatched. The protocol was immunoSEQ multiplex PCR, while the TCRdb copy is restricted to in-frame clones and leaves out a portion. The sample has 90,000 to 130,000 clones, roughly 89% seen once. The material was peripheral blood, obtained 28 days after the second AZD1222 dose. The receptor was derived from an adult who received the AZD1222 COVID-19 vaccine. The rearrangement joins TRBV7-9 to TRBJ2-3; 7 bases are shared with TRBD1. CDR3 bases: TGTGCCAGCAGCTATACAGGGGCAGATACGCAGTATTTT. Translating it yields CASSYTGADTQYF.